The clone carrying this TCR beta chain was seen repeatedly, ten times or more. The sample belongs to a study of human T cells and chemical hapten exposure. Study-level background: Sensitization used 2% DPC on about 2 cm by about 2 cm upper inner arm skin.

TCRdb independently ran MiXCR on the RACE reads; one entry per CDR3 protein. The profile shows approximately 100,000 distinct CDR3 sequences, about 10% of them singletons. Time point noted: patch test 1, 2 weeks after DPC sensitization. Noted treatment: therapeutic diphenylcyclopropenone sensitization with weekly scalp DPC. The CDR3 length is 13 residues. In germline, CDR1 is DFQATT, CDR2 SNEGSKA (reference sequence). Deletions cut 3 bases from V and 0 bases from J, with 9 bases between. This chain joins TRBV20-1 and TRBJ2-7; D unclear. The specimen comprised whole blood, sampled in connection with sensitization to the hapten diphenylcyclopropenone (DPC). This TCR derives from a woman aged 40-49 years with alopecia areata. Some clones in this sample may be carry-over from other donors' samples. Here the CDR3 DNA reads TGCAGTGCTAGGGATCGCTACTCCTACGAGCAGTACTTC. It is translated as CSARDRYSYEQYF.